The source of this TCR beta chain is a study of blood T cell repertoires in COVID-19. Generated by immunoSEQ multiplex PCR, the TCRdb table keeps only in-frame clones and is missing some. The data hold over 150,000 clones, with around 74% observed a single time. This clone was counted between two and nine times. Germline CDR1 and CDR2: KGHSH and LQKENI. There are 14 residues in the CDR3. Trimming left V 3 bases short and J 4 bases short, with 12 bases between. This receptor was identified in a woman of 80 years or more with acute or convalescent COVID-19. The chain combines TRBV18 with TRBJ1-1; possibly TRBD1 for D (5 bases). The sample comprised peripheral blood. The CDR3 nucleotides are TGTGCCAGCTCACCTAATACGGGGGGCACTGAAGCTTTCTTT. It specifies CASSPNTGGTEAFF.